Sequencing of this TCR beta chain was carried out in a study of glioma-infiltrating T cells. Study-level results: Above-expected tissue-blood divergence occurred in all gliomas, most in low-grade ones.

The CDR3 consists of 18 residues. The V segment lost 0 bases and the J segment 1 base; nucleotides outside the gene matches: 12. Germline values: CDR1 SGDLS, CDR2 YYNGEE. Ten or more counts support this clonotype. What it binds is not known. Amplification of TCR alpha and beta CDR3 regions from RNA used iRepertoire nested multiplex PCR. Tissue mRNA or PBMC total RNA, roughly 100-400 ng, went into one-step reverse transcription and amplification. TCRdb re-called the multiplex PCR reads with MiXCR, one entry per CDR3 protein. The profile shows some 99,000 distinct CDR3 sequences, less than 30% of them singletons.

Material: glioma tissue, nonneoplastic brain tissue, or PBMCs (not recorded which). The TCR comes from a human donor with low-grade glioma or glioblastoma, undergoing nonglioma brain surgery, or in good health (not recorded which). V and J are TRBV9 and TRBJ1-1, with TRBD1 identical over 7 bases. CDR3 nucleotide sequence: TGTGCCAGCAGCGTAGTCCCCATGGAGACAGGGCCGAACACTGAAGCTTTCTTT. As protein: CASSVVPMETGPNTEAFF.